Below, one TCR beta chain is given with its context. Its antigen is unknown. The data were obtained in a study of shared clonotypes between healthy human individuals. Study-wide results and limits: Generation of non-shared clonotypes was less probable than generation of clonotypes shared by all four donors.

This CDR3 spans 13 amino acids. Germline assignment: CDR1 SQVTM and CDR2 ANQGSEA. V lost 2 bases and J 1 base, leaving 9 bases between the germline ends. Here immunoSEQ multiplex PCR was the method, and the copy in TCRdb shows in-frame clones only, minus some. Of over 850,000 clones listed, around 78% were seen once; the top ten hold under 0.8%. This sequence joins TRBV29-1 and TRBJ2-7, with D possibly matching TRBD2 (5 bases). The sample comprised memory CD4+ T cells from PBMCs. The subset denotes: CD45RA-negative fraction. The TCR originated in a man aged 18 to 30 in good health. Some clones in this sample may be carry-over from other donors' samples. The CDR3 sequence: CSVEFGVSYEQYF. The CDR3 bases are TGCAGCGTTGAATTCGGGGTGTCCTACGAGCAGTACTTC.